This entry lists 31 T cell receptor beta chains sequenced from one sample in a study of blood T cell repertoires in COVID-19. The table came from immunoSEQ multiplex PCR; TCRdb's copy has only in-frame clones and leaves some out. The sample lists a few hundred thousand clones, roughly 90% occurring once. Sequenced input: PBMCs or T cells enriched from blood (not recorded which). The receptors shown here come from a woman aged 40 to 50 who had recovered from COVID-19.

CDR3 in DNA: TGTGCCAGCAGTTTAATTTCTAATACTGAAGCTTTCTTT. This gives the protein CASSLISNTEAFF. V gene TRBV27 combines with J gene TRBJ1-1, with D unresolved. From germline, CDR1 is MNHEY and CDR2 SMNVEV (reference sequence). The germline V and J ends were trimmed by 2 bases and 5 bases, with 9 bases remaining between them. The CDR3 extends over 13 amino acids.

The chain carries TRBV15 and TRBJ1-5, with D hard to call. The CDR3 has 17 residues. V was pared by 0 bases and J by 1 base, with 13 bases between. The germline V gene has CDR1 LNHNV and CDR2 YYDKDF (reference sequence). The DNA for the CDR3 is TGTGCCACCAGCAGAGATGTTTTGGCGGGAAGCAATCAGCCCCAGCATTTT. Translated: CATSRDVLAGSNQPQHF.

The J gene is TRBJ2-3, the V gene TRBV2; 7 bases line up with TRBD1. The CDR3 sequence is 15 residues long. Germline assignment: CDR1 SNHLY and CDR2 FYNNEI. Germline trimming cut 9 bases from V and 2 bases from J; bases unmatched to any gene: 11. The chain's CDR3 is CASLQGGASTDTQYF. DNA of the CDR3: TGTGCCAGTCTCCAAGGGGGCGCCTCCACAGATACGCAGTATTTT. The entire variable domain, with the rest obtained from reference TRBV2 and TRBJ2-3, is as follows: EPEVTQTPSHQVTQMGQEVILRCVPISNHLYFYWYRQILGQKVEFLVSFYNNEISEKSEIFDDQFSVERPDGSNFTLKIRSTKLEDSAMYFCASLQGGASTDTQYFGPGTRLTVL.

V and J are TRBV7-2 and TRBJ2-7; tentatively, D is TRBD1 (5 bases). V was shortened by 1 base and J by 4 bases, with 11 bases between the two germline ends. From germline, CDR1 is SGHTA and CDR2 FQGNSA. This CDR3 has 14 amino acids. The CDR3 loop is CASSLDAGYYEQYF. In DNA, the CDR3 is TGTGCCAGCAGCTTAGATGCAGGGTATTACGAGCAGTACTTC.

The chain is built from TRBV7-2 and TRBJ2-7; possibly TRBD1 for D (5 bases). The V gene lost 3 bases and the J gene lost 0 bases, with 12 bases spanning the gap. The CDR3 sequence is 15 residues long. Germline V CDR1 and CDR2: SGHTA, FQGNSA. The CDR3 sequence: CASSFKGEGSYEQYF. CDR3 nucleotide sequence: TGTGCCAGCAGCTTTAAAGGGGAAGGCTCCTACGAGCAGTACTTC.

The chain combines TRBV3-1 (or the pseudogene TRBV3-2) with TRBJ1-4, with unresolved D. V was pared by 0 bases and J by 4 bases, with 21 bases between. The CDR3 totals 19 residues. The V gene's germline CDR1 is LGHDT and CDR2 YNNKEL (reference sequence). CDR3 nucleotide sequence: TGTGCCAGCAGCCAAGATTTCCATGCGGCCCCCACGGATAATGAAAAACTGTTTTTT. This translates into CASSQDFHAAPTDNEKLFF.

This rearrangement joins TRBV7-9 to TRBJ2-4; 9 bases are shared with TRBD1. Trimming cost V 3 bases and J 1 base; bases outside gene matches: 13. CDR3 size: 19 residues. The germline V gene encodes CDR1 SEHNR and CDR2 FQNEAQ (reference sequence). As DNA, the CDR3 is TGTGCCAGCAGCTTGGACAGGGGAGTAAGGTTGGGGGCCAAAAACATTCAGTACTTC. It yields the protein CASSLDRGVRLGAKNIQYF.

The chain joins TRBV6-5 to TRBJ2-2, with D maybe TRBD2 (6 bases). Germline V gene sequence: CDR1 MNHEY, CDR2 SVGAGI. The CDR3 totals 15 residues. Trimming left V 0 bases short and J 7 bases short, with 12 bases between. CDR3 coding DNA: TGTGCCAGCAGTTACTCCGGAGGGTTGGACGGGGAGCTGTTTTTT. Its protein product is CASSYSGGLDGELFF.

CDR3 sequence: CASSLRPGLATYEQYF. CDR3 coding DNA: TGTGCCAGCAGCTTAAGACCGGGACTAGCGACCTACGAGCAGTACTTC. This rearrangement joins TRBV7-2 to TRBJ2-7; 10 bases match TRBD2. V shed 2 bases, J shed 2 bases, and the junction held 6 bases outside the gene matches. This CDR3 is 16 amino acids long. Looked up from germline, CDR1 is SGHTA and CDR2 is FQGNSA.

The gene calls are TRBV5-1 and TRBJ1-3; 7 bases match TRBD1. The CDR3 runs 15 residues. After removal of 4 bases from V and 3 bases from J, the junction contained 7 bases not matched to a gene. The V gene's germline CDR1 is SGHRS and CDR2 YFSETQ. The CDR3 bases are TGCGCCAGCAGCCCCCAAGGGGGCCGTGGAAACACCATATATTTT. Translated, it gives CASSPQGGRGNTIYF.

A few counts support this clone. The V call is TRBV6-2 or TRBV6-3, the J call TRBJ2-7, with TRBD2 identical over 12 bases. The germline V gene encodes CDR1 MNHEY and CDR2 SVGEGT. The V gene end was trimmed by 2 bases and the J gene end by 0 bases; junction bases not matched to a gene: 5. This CDR3 contains 17 residues. CDR3 protein: CASSYPTSGRISYEQYF. DNA for the CDR3: TGTGCCAGCAGTTACCCAACTAGCGGGAGGATCTCCTACGAGCAGTACTTC.

This chain joins TRBV7-8 and TRBJ2-5; D gene uncertain. The germline V gene encodes CDR1 SGHVS and CDR2 FQNEAQ. The CDR3 is 14 amino acids. V shed 1 base and J shed 5 bases, with 11 bases lying between them. CDR3 loop: CASSLDGGRETQYF. Written as DNA, the CDR3 is TGTGCCAGCAGCTTAGACGGCGGTCGGGAGACCCAGTACTTC.

V is TRBV15 and J is TRBJ1-6; 7 positions agree with TRBD1. CDR1 is LNHNV and CDR2 is YYDKDF in the germline V gene (reference sequence). The ends lost 0 bases at V and 8 bases at J; junction bases unmatched: 1. This CDR3 contains 14 residues. The CDR3 spells CATSRDRGDSPLHF. For the CDR3, the DNA is TGTGCCACCAGCAGAGACAGGGGGGATTCACCCCTCCACTTT.

CDR3 in DNA: TGTGCCAGCAGCCAGTCAAAGAACTATGGCTACACCTTC. Encoded protein: CASSQSKNYGYTF. The chain couples TRBV7-2 to TRBJ1-2; D is uncertain. Germline V gene data show CDR1 as SGHTA and CDR2 as FQGNSA. This CDR3 region has 13 residues. V lost 5 bases to trimming and J lost 2 bases, with 9 bases between them.

V usage is TRBV27 and J usage is TRBJ1-4, with TRBD1 identical over 7 bases. Germline V lookup: CDR1 MNHEY, CDR2 SMNVEV (reference sequence). The CDR3 has 14 amino acids. V was pared by 6 bases and J by 7 bases, with 8 bases of the junction left unmatched. This CDR3 reads CASRDTTGSEKLFF. CDR3 bases: TGTGCCAGCAGAGACACGACAGGGAGTGAAAAACTGTTTTTT.

The chain recombines TRBV7-2 with TRBJ1-1; no reliable D call. The ends were cut back, 0 bases at V and 4 bases at J, with 9 bases in the middle. Germline CDR1 is SGHTA and CDR2 is FQGNSA. This CDR3 contains 14 residues. DNA of the CDR3: TGTGCCAGCAGCTTAGCTTCGGGGTCCACTGAAGCTTTCTTT. This translates into CASSLASGSTEAFF. Full variable domain (outside the CDR3, taken from reference TRBV7-2 and TRBJ1-1): GAGVSQSPSNKVTEKGKDVELRCDPISGHTALYWYRQSLGQGLEFLIYFQGNSAPDKSGLPSDRFSAERTGGSVSTLTIQRTQQEDSAVYLCASSLASGSTEAFFGQGTRLTVV.

The rearrangement uses TRBV9 and TRBJ2-4, with unresolved D. Germline assignment: CDR1 SGDLS and CDR2 YYNGEE. This CDR3 has 14 residues. The germline V and J ends were trimmed by 0 bases and 3 bases, with 7 bases remaining between them. CDR3: CASSVGAGKNIQYF. In nucleotides, the CDR3 is TGTGCCAGCAGCGTAGGTGCCGGCAAAAACATTCAGTACTTC.

The V gene is TRBV5-1, the J gene TRBJ2-4, with 12 bases matching TRBD2. The junction had 7 bases not matched to a gene; V was cut back by 4 bases and J by 8 bases. The CDR3 consists of 15 residues. Germline CDR1 reads SGHRS; CDR2 reads YFSETQ. The CDR3 DNA follows: TGCGCCAGCAGCCCGGACCTAGCGGGAGGGGACATTCAGTACTTC. It yields the protein CASSPDLAGGDIQYF.

The CDR3 DNA is TGTGCCAGCAGCTTTACTAGCGGAGTATACAATGAGCAGTTCTTC. This encodes CASSFTSGVYNEQFF. The chain is built from TRBV7-9 and TRBJ2-1; 8 nucleotides align to TRBD2. The germline V gene encodes CDR1 SEHNR and CDR2 FQNEAQ (reference sequence). The CDR3 runs to 15 residues. The trim removed 3 bases at V and 4 bases at J, leaving 5 bases unmatched. Complete variable domain (other parts from reference TRBV7-9 and TRBJ2-1): DTGVSQNPRHKITKRGQNVTFRCDPISEHNRLYWYRQTLGQGPEFLTYFQNEAQLEKSRLLSDRFSAERPKGSFSTLEIQRTEQGDSAMYLCASSFTSGVYNEQFFGPGTRLTVL.

In its sample, this clone was seen once. This rearrangement joins TRBV6-6 to TRBJ2-7, with a tentative D call TRBD1 (5 bases). The CDR3 has 15 amino acids. V was trimmed by 2 bases and J by 1 base, leaving 12 bases between them. CDR1 and CDR2 (germline): MNHNY, SVGAGI (reference sequence). The CDR3 sequence: CASSYDSNPSYEQYF. The CDR3 DNA is TGTGCCAGCAGTTACGACAGCAACCCGTCCTACGAGCAGTACTTC.

J is TRBJ2-3 and V is TRBV6-4; D gene uncertain. This CDR3 is built from 15 residues. Trimming shortened V by 5 bases and J by 0 bases, and 12 bases separated the two germline ends. Germline V gene lookup returns CDR1 MRHNA and CDR2 SNTAGT. CDR3 sequence: CASSLDSLSTDTQYF. In DNA form, the CDR3 reads TGTGCCAGCAGTCTAGACTCTCTGAGCACAGATACGCAGTATTTT.

The chain links TRBV5-1 to TRBJ1-5; D might be TRBD1 (5 bases). Between the trimmed V and J ends, which lost 0 bases and 7 bases, there was a span of 14 bases. The CDR3 has 15 amino acids. Germline V lookup: CDR1 SGHRS, CDR2 YFSETQ. The CDR3 loop is CASSLGSGIGQPQHF. The CDR3 coding sequence is TGCGCCAGCAGCTTGGGATCAGGGATTGGACAGCCCCAGCATTTT.

The rearrangement uses TRBV2 and TRBJ2-3; the match to TRBD2 covers 7 bases. J was trimmed by 1 base and V by 4 bases; bases with no gene match: 11. Germline-derived CDR1 and CDR2 are SNHLY and FYNNEI. This CDR3 has 17 residues. The CDR3 loop is CASSVRAGRLGTDTQYF. The DNA of the CDR3 is TGTGCCAGCAGTGTGCGAGCGGGGAGGTTAGGCACAGATACGCAGTATTTT.

This clone has a single count. The chain is built from TRBV6-6 and TRBJ2-2; 7 bases are shared with TRBD2. Germline trimming cut 6 bases from V and 3 bases from J; bases unmatched to any gene: 10. The germline V gene has CDR1 MNHNY and CDR2 SVGAGI (reference sequence). The CDR3 runs 16 residues. The CDR3 DNA reads as TGTGCCAGCAGGTCCTCACTAGCGACCTACACCGGGGAGCTGTTTTTT. Its translation: CASRSSLATYTGELFF.

The rearrangement joins TRBV11-2 to TRBJ2-3; D might be TRBD1 (6 bases). The germline gives CDR1 SGHAT, CDR2 FQNNGV. This CDR3 has 15 amino acids. Between the trimmed V and J ends, which lost 2 bases and 5 bases, there was a span of 14 bases. The CDR3 DNA follows: TGTGCCAGCAGCTTATTGGGGGCTTTCGGAGATACGCAGTATTTT. Its translation is CASSLLGAFGDTQYF.

Here the CDR3 DNA reads TGTGCCAGTAGTAAGGGCGGCGGGGGAAACACCATATATTTT. It is translated as CASSKGGGGNTIYF. This chain uses TRBV19 with TRBJ1-3; D gene ambiguous. The ends were cut back, 4 bases at V and 4 bases at J, with 11 bases in the middle. Per the germline V gene, CDR1 is LNHDA and CDR2 is SQIVND (reference sequence). This CDR3 contains 14 residues.

The chain employs TRBV19 and TRBJ2-7; D is ambiguous. The CDR3 has 12 residues. The germline CDR1 and CDR2 sequences are LNHDA and SQIVND (reference sequence). V lost 3 bases and J 4 bases, leaving 7 bases between the germline ends. This CDR3 reads CASSMGRYEQYF. CDR3 coding DNA: TGTGCCAGTAGTATGGGCAGATACGAGCAGTACTTC. The variable domain in full, completed from reference TRBV19 and TRBJ2-7, reads DGGITQSPKYLFRKEGQNVTLSCEQNLNHDAMYWYRQDPGQGLRLIYYSQIVNDFQKGDIAEGYSVSREKKESFPLTVTSAQKNPTAFYLCASSMGRYEQYFGPGTRLTVT.

This clone has a single count. This chain links TRBV6-5 with TRBJ2-5; maybe TRBD2 (6 bases). The CDR3 extends over 14 amino acids. Trimming shortened V by 5 bases and J by 2 bases, and 12 bases separated the two germline ends. CDR1 is MNHEY, CDR2 SVGAGI, per germline. CDR3 in amino acids: CASSPWAGQETQYF. CDR3 DNA: TGTGCCAGCAGTCCCTGGGCGGGGCAAGAGACCCAGTACTTC.

The chain links TRBV13 to TRBJ1-1; weak D call: TRBD1 (6 bases). The germline V gene has CDR1 PRHDT and CDR2 FYEKMQ (reference sequence). This CDR3 is 15 amino acids long. Trimming took off 5 bases at V and 0 bases at J, with 13 bases between the two ends. The CDR3 sequence: CASSPPYRVNTEAFF. The CDR3 DNA reads as TGTGCCAGCAGCCCCCCTTACAGGGTGAACACTGAAGCTTTCTTT.

This chain uses TRBV4-3 with TRBJ1-6, with TRBD1 matching over 7 bases. The germline CDR1 and CDR2 sequences are LGHNA and YSLEER. The CDR3 is made up of 15 amino acids. V trimming: 1 base; J trimming: 7 bases; junction bases outside the gene matches: 4. CDR3 sequence: CASSQVGQENSPLHF. The CDR3 region has the DNA TGCGCCAGCAGCCAAGTAGGACAGGAAAATTCACCCCTCCACTTT.

This clone showed up just a few times. The chain is built from TRBV2 and TRBJ2-4; 9 nucleotides agree with TRBD1. The junction had 5 bases not matched to a gene; V was cut back by 6 bases and J by 5 bases. Germline V CDR1 and CDR2: SNHLY, FYNNEI. CDR3 size: 14 residues. The DNA of the CDR3 is TGTGCCAGCAGGTTTAGGACAGGGGAAAACATTCAGTACTTC. Protein product: CASRFRTGENIQYF.